This T cell receptor beta chain was recorded in a study of blood T cell repertoires in COVID-19. Looking at the study overall: Samples came from the United States, Italy and Spain, spanning acute and convalescent COVID-19.

In the original workflow: Using reference gene primer amplification, nucleated cell counts were estimated. Profiling relied on immunoSEQ multiplex PCR, and the TCRdb table lists in-frame clones only, not all of them. The V and J calls and clone size are taken from that table; D and trimming were inferred from the DNA. Here the sample spans about 55,000 clones, around four fifths being singletons. This CDR3 has 16 residues. CDR1 and CDR2 (germline): MDHEN, SYDVKM. The ends lost 3 bases at V and 6 bases at J; junction bases unmatched: 9. The sequencing sample was made of peripheral blood. The chain combines TRBV28 with TRBJ2-3, with 10 bases fitting TRBD2. The sequence came from a human donor in a cohort sampled during active COVID-19. The CDR3 loop is CASSFQLAGDSDTQYF. The CDR3 DNA follows: TGTGCCAGCAGTTTTCAGCTAGCGGGAGATTCTGATACGCAGTATTTT. The full variable domain, completed using reference TRBV28 and TRBJ2-3, is DVKVTQSSRYLVKRTGEKVFLECVQDMDHENMFWYRQDPGLGLRLIYFSYDVKMKEKGDIPEGYSVSREKKERFSLILESASTNQTSMYLCASSFQLAGDSDTQYFGPGTRLTVL.